This T cell receptor beta chain derives from a study of blood T cell repertoires in COVID-19. As for the study in general: The samples span acute and convalescent COVID-19 from the United States, Italy and Spain. Sources were T cells, B-cell-depleted T cells, or PBMCs; the material itself was cDNA or gDNA.

Trimming at V came to 5 bases and at J to 7 bases, leaving 15 bases not matched to a gene. This CDR3 has 19 amino acids. Germline CDR1 and CDR2: MNHEY and SMNVEV (reference sequence). As handled by the study authors: The authors estimated nucleated cell counts from reference gene primer amplification. TCRdb keeps only in-frame clones here, not all; method: immunoSEQ multiplex PCR. V, J and clone size are those of that table, while D and trimming were read from the DNA. The table lists around 65,000 clones, approximately 78% of them singletons, with approximately 14% in the top ten. The chain carries TRBV27 and TRBJ2-2, with TRBD2 matching over 14 bases. The sequenced sample consisted of peripheral blood. The receptor was derived from an elderly man with acute or convalescent COVID-19. This chain's CDR3 is CASSPPGLAGVGYGGELFF. CDR3 DNA: TGTGCCAGCAGTCCCCCGGGACTAGCGGGAGTAGGTTATGGCGGGGAGCTGTTTTTT.